The rows below give T cell receptor beta chains drawn from one sample of a study of blood T cell repertoires in COVID-19. Profiling relied on immunoSEQ multiplex PCR, and the TCRdb table lists in-frame clones only, not all of them. This table has tens of thousands of clones, over 80% appearing once. The sequenced sample consisted of peripheral blood. These receptors all come from a man aged 40-50 years with acute or convalescent COVID-19. CDR3s include the opening cysteine and the closing phenylalanine or tryptophan. Each record gives: clone size, J gene, D gene, V gene, CDR3 protein, CDR3 DNA. A D gene is named only where the DNA matches it firmly. For some rows the clone size is stated as once, few or many, or as a class when expanded; others skip it.

. | TRBJ1-2 | TRBD1 | TRBV19 | CASSIARPGQDYGYTF | TGTGCCAGTAGTATCGCCCGCCCGGGACAGGACTATGGCTACACCTTC
. | TRBJ2-3 | TRBD2 | TRBV28 | CASRGGTRIHTQYF | TGTGCCAGCAGAGGCGGGACTAGAATTCATACGCAGTATTTT
few | TRBJ1-1 | . | TRBV12-5 | CASGLVRGTRHTSLPEAFF | TGTGCTAGTGGTTTGGTACGGGGTACTCGTCATACATCTCTTCCTGAAGCTTTCTTT
. | TRBJ2-1 | TRBD1 | TRBV5-4 | CASSLRDRNYNEQFF | TGTGCCAGCAGCCTCCGGGACAGGAATTACAATGAGCAGTTCTTC
. | TRBJ1-6 | TRBD1 | TRBV6-1 | CASSEAVAGQVISPLHF | TGTGCCAGCAGTGAAGCGGTCGCGGGACAGGTTATTTCACCCCTCCACTTT
. | TRBJ1-6 | TRBD1 | TRBV6-5 | CASSWTGTNNSPLHF | TGTGCCAGCAGCTGGACAGGGACGAATAATTCACCCCTCCACTTT
. | TRBJ1-2 | . | TRBV7-2 | CASSLRSVASSYGYTF | TGTGCCAGCAGCTTACGTTCCGTAGCCAGCAGCTATGGCTACACCTTC
. | TRBJ1-2 | . | TRBV15 | CATSRGLTGNYGYTF | TGTGCCACCAGCAGAGGCTTAACAGGGAACTATGGCTACACCTTC
. | TRBJ2-5 | . | TRBV6-6 | CASTRKLAQYF | TGTGCCAGCACCCGCAAGTTAGCCCAGTACTTC
. | TRBJ2-7 | . | TRBV5-6 | CASSRKSQAPLYEQYF | TGTGCCAGCAGCCGTAAAAGCCAGGCCCCTCTCTACGAGCAGTACTTC
. | TRBJ2-2 | . | TRBV5-1 | CASSLGQETGELFF | TGCGCCAGCAGCTTGGGACAGGAAACCGGGGAGCTGTTTTTT
. | TRBJ1-5 | TRBD1 | TRBV19 | CASSIAGGVSNQPQHF | TGTGCCAGTAGTATAGCAGGGGGTGTCAGCAATCAGCCCCAGCATTTT
few | TRBJ1-4 | . | TRBV5-4 | CASSPFPTGGNTRGEKLFF | TGTGCCAGCAGCCCCTTCCCGACAGGAGGTAACACGCGCGGAGAAAAACTGTTTTTT
. | TRBJ1-4 | . | TRBV3-1/TRBV3-2 | CASTVRGVGGEKLFF | TGTGCCAGCACCGTTCGGGGGGTCGGGGGAGAAAAACTGTTTTTT
. | TRBJ1-5 | . | TRBV7-2 | CASSLRQRGQPQHF | TGTGCCAGCAGCTTACGGCAGAGAGGGCAGCCCCAGCATTTT
. | TRBJ1-5 | TRBD1 | TRBV6-5 | CASRRQGPNQPQHF | TGTGCCAGCAGACGACAGGGGCCAAATCAGCCCCAGCATTTT
. | TRBJ1-3 | TRBD1 | TRBV5-6 | CASSPPTGRSGNTIYF | TGTGCCAGCAGCCCACCGACAGGGCGATCTGGAAACACCATATATTTT
. | TRBJ1-2 | TRBD1 | TRBV19 | CASKPSTGVNYGYTF | TGTGCCAGTAAACCCTCCACAGGGGTCAACTATGGCTACACCTTC
. | TRBJ2-2 | . | TRBV6-5 | CAAGQGPGRGELFF | TGTGCCGCTGGGCAAGGGCCGGGGAGAGGGGAGCTGTTTTTT
. | TRBJ2-7 | TRBD2 | TRBV5-1 | CASSSPRGSGDEQYF | TGCGCCAGCAGCTCCCCTCGCGGGAGTGGCGACGAGCAGTACTTC
. | TRBJ2-3 | . | TRBV19 | CASRIQGSDTQYF | TGTGCCAGTAGAATACAGGGTTCAGATACGCAGTATTTT
. | TRBJ2-2 | . | TRBV4-2 | CASSQALAGELFF | TGTGCCAGCAGCCAAGCGCTAGCCGGGGAGCTGTTTTTT
few | TRBJ1-2 | . | TRBV6-1 | CASSEAVGVGGYTF | TGTGCCAGCAGTGAAGCAGTAGGGGTGGGTGGCTACACCTTC
. | TRBJ2-7 | TRBD2 | TRBV27 | CASAETSGFHEQYF | TGTGCCAGCGCCGAGACTAGCGGGTTCCACGAGCAGTACTTC
. | TRBJ1-2 | . | TRBV21-1 | CASSGDRVNYGYTF | TGTGCCAGCAGCGGGGACAGGGTAAACTATGGCTACACCTTC
once | TRBJ1-5 | . | TRBV19 | CASTGGYSNQPQHF | TGTGCCAGTACCGGAGGTTATAGCAATCAGCCCCAGCATTTT
. | TRBJ1-5 | . | TRBV5-5 | CASSLLSNQPQHF | TGTGCCAGCAGCTTGCTTAGCAATCAGCCCCAGCATTTT
. | TRBJ2-1 | . | TRBV6-6 | CASSSERSSYNEQFF | TGTGCCAGCAGTTCTGAGCGCAGCTCCTACAATGAGCAGTTCTTC
. | TRBJ2-7 | . | TRBV4-2 | CASSSGGSYEQYF | TGTGCCAGCAGTTCCGGGGGCTCCTACGAGCAGTACTTC
. | TRBJ2-2 | TRBD2 | TRBV27 | CASSPLAGGYTGELFF | TGTGCCAGCAGCCCCTTAGCGGGGGGGTACACCGGGGAGCTGTTTTTT
. | TRBJ2-2 | . | TRBV5-1 | CASSRGQTNTGELFF | TGCGCCAGCAGCCGTGGACAGACAAACACCGGGGAGCTGTTTTTT
. | TRBJ2-1 | . | TRBV5-1 | CASSLLNEQFF | TGCGCCAGCAGCCTCCTTAATGAGCAGTTCTTC
. | TRBJ1-1 | TRBD1 | TRBV19 | CASSIARGLVTEAFF | TGTGCCAGTAGTATAGCGAGGGGGCTGGTGACTGAAGCTTTCTTT
once | TRBJ2-3 | TRBD2 | TRBV14 | CASSLSGSRRADTQYF | TGTGCCAGCAGCCTTAGCGGGAGTCGTCGAGCAGATACGCAGTATTTT
. | TRBJ1-5 | . | TRBV5-1 | CASSLDGQFNQPQHF | TGCGCCAGCAGCTTGGATGGTCAGTTCAATCAGCCCCAGCATTTT
few | TRBJ2-5 | . | TRBV24-1 | CATSDSGAETQYF | TGTGCCACCAGTGACTCGGGAGCAGAGACCCAGTACTTC
. | TRBJ2-7 | TRBD2 | TRBV10-2 | CASSESRTRSDEQYF | TGCGCCAGCAGTGAGTCGAGGACTAGATCGGACGAGCAGTACTTC
. | TRBJ2-1 | TRBD2 | TRBV9 | CASSLLAGGVVNEQFF | TGTGCCAGCAGCTTACTAGCGGGAGGAGTGGTAAATGAGCAGTTCTTC
few | TRBJ2-6 | . | TRBV23-1 | CASSQDRPGRANVLTF | TGCGCCAGCAGTCAAGACAGGCCCGGGAGGGCCAACGTCCTGACTTTC
. | TRBJ2-5 | TRBD1 | TRBV24-1 | CATSDPGQGKTQYF | TGTGCCACCAGTGACCCGGGACAGGGGAAGACCCAGTACTTC